This T cell receptor beta chain derives from a study of beta chain features in type 1 diabetes. Regarding the study as a whole: Shortening that was moderate but significant affected the TCRB CDR3s of Type 1 diabetes patients in all four CD4+ subsets.

Purity exceeded 98% in all sorted populations. A few counts support this clone. Its matching antigen is unknown. The entirety of the isolated RNA underwent reverse transcription, so expressed TCRB transcripts were sequenced. Sequenced by immunoSEQ multiplex PCR; TCRdb stores in-frame clones only, minus some. The sample shows a few hundred thousand clones, around 10% of them seen only once. Germline assignment: CDR1 MNHEY and CDR2 SMNVEV (reference sequence). Trimming took 2 bases from V and 7 from J, leaving 8 bases between them. The CDR3 runs to 13 residues. This clonotype was obtained from a man under 40 with type 1 diabetes. The chain links TRBV27 to TRBJ1-4; D unresolved. Source material: central memory CD4+ T cells from blood. The CDR3 DNA follows: TGTGCCAGCAGTTTAGCACGGGGTGAAAAACTGTTTTTT. It translates to CASSLARGEKLFF.